This T cell receptor (beta chain) was profiled in a study of blood T cells in healthy people across ages. Study-wide points: Naive CD4+ cell counts and diversity both ran higher in long-lived than in aged donors.

To note about this clonotype: No antigen is known for it.

The CDR3 has 13 residues. V gave up 9 bases and J gave up 6 bases; unmatched junction bases: 8. Germline loops: CDR1 SGHVS, CDR2 FNYEAQ. Through a sample-barcoded 5' primer and a J-beta primer mix, a second PCR was run for roughly 6 to 12 cycles. TCRdb re-called the 5' RACE reads with MiXCR, one entry per CDR3 protein. This table has 850,000 to 1,100,000 distinct CDR3 sequences, more than 30% appearing once. The sequence was collected from a man aged 18-30 years in good health. The specimen sequenced was blood. This chain connects TRBV7-6 to TRBJ2-3; 8 bases fit TRBD2. The CDR3 sequence is CASTSGGWDTQYF. The CDR3 DNA is TGTGCCAGTACCAGCGGGGGTTGGGATACGCAGTATTTT.